This T cell receptor (beta chain) was recovered during a study of blood T cells in healthy people across ages (dated by TCRdb to between 2015 and 2016). Some background on the complete study: In model experiments, template switching captured about one uniquely barcoded TCR beta cDNA molecule for every two T cells. Donors of different ages were randomly distributed across sequencing lanes to avoid experimental bias. Donors were grouped into four age groups: young (average 16 years), middle-aged (39), aged (roughly 62) and long-lived (approximately 78). The study measured age-related changes in TCR beta repertoire diversity using deep sequencing normalized with unique cDNA molecular identifiers. For two donors (one aged 18 to 29 and one aged 80 or older), the study analyzed two additional independent replicas of 1 million unique cDNA reads from the same blood draw. Here is what the overall study found, with its caveats: There was a strong correlation between observed TCR beta diversity and the percentage of naive T cells measured by flow cytometry. As age increased, observed TCR beta diversity per million T cells dropped in a roughly linear way, and a significant reduction was already evident by age about 36. Bulk unsorted PBMC profiling prevented conclusive comparison of naive and antigen-experienced compartments. Donor CMV infection status was unknown, potentially confounding age-related changes in expanded clonotypes. Compared with the aged group, more naive CD4+ T cells, fewer expanded clones and increased TCR diversity were shown by the long-lived group, suggesting age selection. Estimates of total diversity based on one million sequenced T cells were regarded as lower bounds and as underestimates.

The CDR3 sequence holds 13 residues, the cysteine and phenylalanine included. Only the CDR3 portion is preserved as DNA: 39 bases, with reading frame beginning at the first base. The germline V gene encodes CDR1 SNHLY and CDR2 FYNNEI. The germline ends are 12 bases apart after V is trimmed by 2 bases and J by 10 bases. This clonotype appeared a few times. The antigen it recognizes is unknown. Per-nucleotide qualities are absent, and no much larger clonotype sits a single base away. Donors were a few dozen systemically healthy Caucasian individuals from Russia aged roughly 6 to 90 years. Approximately 9.3 milliliters of peripheral blood were collected from each donor into EDTA-treated Vacutainer tubes. Ficoll-Paque density-gradient centrifugation was used to isolate PBMCs, with at least 7 million per sample. Trizol reagent was used to extract total RNA from PBMCs, with at least 5 micrograms per sample. For every donor, flow cytometry on a PBMC aliquot measured the percentage of naive CD45RAhigh/CD27high T cells.

The protocol used for the library was 5' RACE. TCRdb records Illumina HiSeq 2500 as the sequencer. A second PCR of about 7 to 12 cycles was run with a J-beta primer mix and a sample-barcoded 5' primer. A template-switch 5' adaptor carrying 12 random nucleotides introduced a unique molecular identifier onto each TCR beta cDNA molecule. Each sample yielded at least 2.5 million CDR3-containing paired-end reads. The Mint cDNA synthesis kit, primed by a TRBC-specific oligonucleotide, was used to synthesize first-strand cDNA from all RNA. Following uracil-DNA glycosylase treatment, a first 18-cycle PCR with universal primers M1SS and BC2_uni_R was performed on all cDNA. The authors' pipeline ran thus. Each sample was normalized by randomly selecting 1 million high-quality reads, each carrying a distinct molecular identifier. Reads sharing molecular identifiers were discarded rather than binned into consensus sequences. CDR3 identification, clonotype clustering and error correction used MiTCR with a Q25 quality threshold and the strictest error-elimination algorithm. Lower-bound total TCR beta diversity was estimated with a nonparametric unseen species model using Euler transformation. In TCRdb, the public reads were trimmed at Q25 with fastp and aligned with MiXCR, with productive beta chains retained. Identical CDR3 protein sequences are pooled into one entry, listed with their most common genes and DNA. The V and J calls were determined by TCRdb, not by the authors. The sample includes hundreds of thousands of distinct CDR3 sequences, with 35% to 40% observed a single time. The top ten clones comprise over 10% of the sample.

The clonotype was recovered from a man aged 18 to 29 in good health. This receptor chain uses TRBV2 and TRBJ2-1; the D segment cannot be called with confidence. Specimen: blood. CDR3 region: CASSENLVGEQFF. Read as DNA, the sequence is TGTGCCAGCAGTGAAAATTTGGTCGGGGAGCAGTTCTTC.